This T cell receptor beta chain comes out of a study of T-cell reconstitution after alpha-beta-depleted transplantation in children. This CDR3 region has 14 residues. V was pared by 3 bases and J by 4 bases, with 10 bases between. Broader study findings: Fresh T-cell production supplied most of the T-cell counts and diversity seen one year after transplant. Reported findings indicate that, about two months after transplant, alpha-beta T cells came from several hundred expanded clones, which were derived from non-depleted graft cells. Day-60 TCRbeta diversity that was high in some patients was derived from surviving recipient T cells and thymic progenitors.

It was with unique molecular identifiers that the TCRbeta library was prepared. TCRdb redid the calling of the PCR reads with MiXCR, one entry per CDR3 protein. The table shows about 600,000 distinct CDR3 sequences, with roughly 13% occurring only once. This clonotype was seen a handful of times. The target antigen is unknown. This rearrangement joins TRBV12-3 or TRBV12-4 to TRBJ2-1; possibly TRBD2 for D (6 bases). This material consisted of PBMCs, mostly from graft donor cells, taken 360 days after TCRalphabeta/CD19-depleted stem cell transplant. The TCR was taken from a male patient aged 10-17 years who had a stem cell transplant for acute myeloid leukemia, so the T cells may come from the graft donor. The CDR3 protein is CASSFEDYYNEQFF. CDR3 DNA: TGTGCCAGCAGTTTTGAGGACTATTACAATGAGCAGTTCTTC.